This T cell receptor (beta chain) derives from a study of T cells in Graves' hyperthyroidism and ophthalmopathy. Study results and limitations: It was a median around 6 months before onset that the model predicted ophthalmopathy.

This clonotype appeared a few times. Its antigen is not known. Graves' hyperthyroidism qualified as stable when ophthalmopathy did not progress within 18 months. V dropped 5 bases and J dropped 2; count of bases not matched to a gene: 8. Germline assignment: CDR1 SGHAT and CDR2 FQNNGV. The CDR3 loop spans 16 amino acids. It was RNA transcripts that yielded the amplified TCR beta CDR3 regions. HTBI primers were the set used in a first-round RT-PCR of the TCR CDR3. Each CDR3 protein is one row after TCRdb ran MiXCR on the multiplex PCR reads. The table records more than 300,000 distinct CDR3 sequences, about 14% of them present only once.

The sample was blood. This receptor was identified in a woman in her 30s with Graves' hyperthyroidism. The chain joins TRBV11-2 to TRBJ2-5; 10 bases align to TRBD2. The CDR3: CASSAGAGGLQETQYF. The CDR3 bases are TGTGCCAGCAGCGCGGGAGCGGGAGGGCTACAAGAGACCCAGTACTTC.